This T cell receptor beta chain is from a study of cytomegalovirus exposure and HLA in healthy donors. The PCR used 60 Vbeta and 13 Jbeta primers. Libraries were prepared by immunoSEQ multiplex PCR; TCRdb keeps only in-frame clonotypes and omits some of them. The sample contains around 150,000 clones, about 75% of which appear only once. Study outcomes and limitations: An Asian-associated ancestry cluster reportedly showed fewer N-insertions than the approximately 650-donor mean in a later analysis.

V lost 7 bases to trimming and J lost 4 bases; unmatched junction nucleotides: 9. Germline assignment: CDR1 SNHLY and CDR2 FYNNEI. This CDR3 has 17 amino acids. For this clone: No antigen is known for it.

The chain joins TRBV2 to TRBJ2-3; 15 positions match TRBD2. The TCR comes from a female donor in good health and CMV-seronegative. Sample: PBMCs. The CDR3 DNA is TGTGCCAGCACCCCGGGACTAGCGGGGGGTAGCGCAGATACGCAGTATTTT. Protein product: CASTPGLAGGSADTQYF.